A selection of T cell receptor beta chains follows, all from one sample in a study of a mutant IDH1 vaccine in newly diagnosed glioma. The antigens of these receptors remain unknown. Data came from immunoSEQ multiplex PCR; TCRdb stores just in-frame clones and leaves some out. Of 75,000 to 95,000 clones in the sample, about 90% are singletons; the top ten hold over 0.6%. Specimen: PBMCs, collected from a glioma patient whose treatment included an IDH1 peptide vaccine. These receptors came from a woman in her 50s with glioma. Each CDR3 is given with its conserved first and last residue. Each record gives: J gene, V gene, clone size, D gene, CDR3 protein, CDR3 DNA. A D gene is named only where the DNA matches it firmly. Expanded clones are given a class, and other clones once, few, many or no size at all.

TRBJ2-1 | TRBV2 | . | . | CASSKGGNEQFF | TGTGCCAGCTCAAAGGGGGGAAATGAGCAGTTCTTC
TRBJ1-6 | TRBV9 | . | . | CASSGGSSYNSPLHF | TGTGCCAGCAGCGGTGGAAGCTCCTATAATTCACCCCTCCACTTT
TRBJ1-1 | TRBV6-5 | . | . | CASSYEQARNTEAFF | TGTGCCAGCAGTTACGAGCAGGCTAGAAACACTGAAGCTTTCTTT
TRBJ1-1 | TRBV19 | . | . | CASSLGAGTEAFF | TGTGCCAGTAGTTTAGGGGCCGGGACTGAAGCTTTCTTT
TRBJ2-7 | TRBV5-1 | . | TRBD1 | CASSLVITGGSYEQYF | TGCGCCAGCAGCTTGGTTATTACAGGGGGGTCCTACGAGCAGTACTTC
TRBJ2-2 | TRBV4-1 | . | TRBD2 | CASSQVPRLAGGFSGELFF | TGCGCCAGCAGCCAAGTCCCTAGGCTAGCGGGAGGGTTTTCCGGGGAGCTGTTTTTT
TRBJ1-5 | TRBV27 | . | . | CASSLLAGGNQPQHF | TGTGCCAGCAGTTTATTGGCAGGGGGCAATCAGCCCCAGCATTTT
TRBJ2-3 | TRBV7-9 | . | TRBD1 | CASSLATGGTDTQYF | TGTGCCAGCAGCTTAGCGACAGGGGGCACAGATACGCAGTATTTT
TRBJ2-7 | TRBV5-6 | once | . | CASSYTGSYEQYF | TGTGCCAGCAGCTACACAGGGTCCTACGAGCAGTACTTC
TRBJ2-7 | TRBV2 | . | . | CVSGVDRAAYEQYF | TGTGTCAGCGGGGTTGACAGGGCCGCCTACGAGCAGTACTTC
TRBJ2-6 | TRBV2 | . | . | CASSYSTYRYSRANVLTF | TGTGCCAGCAGTTACTCAACTTACCGATACAGTCGGGCCAACGTCCTGACTTTC
TRBJ2-7 | TRBV6-1 | once | TRBD2 | CASSERTSGRIEQYF | TGTGCCAGCAGTGAAAGAACTAGCGGGAGAATCGAGCAGTACTTC
TRBJ2-7 | TRBV5-6 | . | TRBD1 | CASSLTDRGHEQYF | TGTGCCAGCAGCTTAACGGACAGGGGTCACGAGCAGTACTTC
TRBJ1-1 | TRBV7-2 | . | . | CASSVQGNTEAFF | TGTGCCAGCAGTGTACAGGGGAACACTGAAGCTTTCTTT
TRBJ2-1 | TRBV5-4 | . | TRBD1 | CASSHGTDPYNEQFF | TGTGCCAGCAGCCATGGGACAGACCCTTACAATGAGCAGTTCTTC
TRBJ2-2 | TRBV28 | . | . | CASSLIGELFF | TGTGCCAGCAGTTTAATCGGGGAGCTGTTTTTT
TRBJ1-2 | TRBV5-4 | . | TRBD1 | CASSLGQGMNGYTF | TGTGCCAGCAGCTTGGGACAGGGGATGAATGGCTACACCTTC
TRBJ1-3 | TRBV5-1 | few | . | CASSPLSGGNTIYF | TGCGCCAGCAGCCCGTTGTCAGGCGGAAACACCATATATTTT
TRBJ1-2 | TRBV28 | . | TRBD1 | CASSGFRQRGLPGQLYGYTF | TGTGCCAGCAGTGGTTTTCGACAAAGGGGTTTGCCGGGACAGTTATATGGCTACACCTTC
TRBJ1-5 | TRBV30 | few | . | CAWSPARGTFRNQPQHF | TGTGCCTGGAGTCCGGCCCGCGGTACATTCCGCAATCAGCCCCAGCATTTT
TRBJ1-4 | TRBV5-1 | . | . | CASSLGRGNEKLFF | TGCGCCAGCAGCTTAGGAAGGGGTAATGAAAAACTGTTTTTT
TRBJ2-1 | TRBV27 | . | TRBD2 | CASSLGGLAGGYNEQFF | TGTGCCAGCAGTTTAGGGGGACTAGCGGGAGGGTATAATGAGCAGTTCTTC
TRBJ2-1 | TRBV9 | . | . | CASSVAGAPYNEQFF | TGTGCCAGCAGCGTAGCTGGAGCCCCCTACAATGAGCAGTTCTTC
TRBJ2-3 | TRBV5-1 | . | . | CASSLGGTGRAGDTQYF | TGCGCCAGCAGCCTGGGGGGGACAGGCCGCGCGGGAGATACGCAGTATTTT
TRBJ1-5 | TRBV6-5 | . | . | CASSHREDQPQHF | TGTGCCAGCAGTCACAGGGAAGATCAGCCCCAGCATTTT
TRBJ1-4 | TRBV6-5 | . | . | CASSEATNEKLFF | TGTGCCAGCAGTGAAGCAACTAATGAAAAACTGTTTTTT
TRBJ2-1 | TRBV27 | . | . | CASSWGDSYNEQFF | TGTGCCAGCAGTTGGGGGGACTCCTACAATGAGCAGTTCTTC